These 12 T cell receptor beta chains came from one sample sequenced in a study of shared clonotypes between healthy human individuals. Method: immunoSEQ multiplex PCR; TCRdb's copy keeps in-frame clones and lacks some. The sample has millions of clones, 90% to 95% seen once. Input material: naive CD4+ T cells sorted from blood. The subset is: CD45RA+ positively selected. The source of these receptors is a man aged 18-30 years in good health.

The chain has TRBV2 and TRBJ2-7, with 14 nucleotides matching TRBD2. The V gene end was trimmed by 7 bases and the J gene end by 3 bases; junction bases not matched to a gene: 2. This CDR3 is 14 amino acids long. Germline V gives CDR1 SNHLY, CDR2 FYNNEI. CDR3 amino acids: CASTGTSGGYEQYF. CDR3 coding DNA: TGTGCCAGCACTGGGACTAGCGGGGGCTACGAGCAGTACTTC. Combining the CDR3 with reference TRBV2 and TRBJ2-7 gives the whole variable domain EPEVTQTPSHQVTQMGQEVILRCVPISNHLYFYWYRQILGQKVEFLVSFYNNEISEKSEIFDDQFSVERPDGSNFTLKIRSTKLEDSAMYFCASTGTSGGYEQYFGPGTRLTVT.

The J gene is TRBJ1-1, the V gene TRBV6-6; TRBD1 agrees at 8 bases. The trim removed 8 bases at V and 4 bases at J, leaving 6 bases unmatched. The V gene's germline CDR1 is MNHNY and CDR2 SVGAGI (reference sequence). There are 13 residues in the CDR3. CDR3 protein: CASDRGRSTEAFF. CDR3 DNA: TGTGCCAGCGACAGGGGTCGGAGCACTGAAGCTTTCTTT.

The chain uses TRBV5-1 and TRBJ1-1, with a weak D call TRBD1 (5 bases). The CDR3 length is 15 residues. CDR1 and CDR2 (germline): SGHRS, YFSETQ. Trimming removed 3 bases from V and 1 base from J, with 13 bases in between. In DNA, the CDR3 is TGCGCCAGCAGCTCCCAGGGACCGACGAACACTGAAGCTTTCTTT. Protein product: CASSSQGPTNTEAFF.

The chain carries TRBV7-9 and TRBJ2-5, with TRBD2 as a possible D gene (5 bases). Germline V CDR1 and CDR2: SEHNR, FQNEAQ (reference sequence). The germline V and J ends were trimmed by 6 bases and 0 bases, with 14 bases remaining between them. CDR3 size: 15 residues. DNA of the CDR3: TGTGCCAGCAGTCGAATCGACGGGGACCAAGAGACCCAGTACTTC. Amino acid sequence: CASSRIDGDQETQYF.

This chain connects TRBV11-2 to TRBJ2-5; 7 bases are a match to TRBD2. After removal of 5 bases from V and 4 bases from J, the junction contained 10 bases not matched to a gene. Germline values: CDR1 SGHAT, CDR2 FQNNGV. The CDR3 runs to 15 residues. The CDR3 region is CASSPEGGSGETQYF. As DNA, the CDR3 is TGTGCCAGCAGCCCGGAGGGCGGGAGCGGAGAGACCCAGTACTTC.

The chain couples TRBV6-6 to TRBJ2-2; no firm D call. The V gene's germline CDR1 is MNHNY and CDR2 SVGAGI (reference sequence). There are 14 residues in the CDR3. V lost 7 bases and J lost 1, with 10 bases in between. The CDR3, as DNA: TGTGCCAGCATTGATCGAGAGAACACCGGGGAGCTGTTTTTT. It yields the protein CASIDRENTGELFF.

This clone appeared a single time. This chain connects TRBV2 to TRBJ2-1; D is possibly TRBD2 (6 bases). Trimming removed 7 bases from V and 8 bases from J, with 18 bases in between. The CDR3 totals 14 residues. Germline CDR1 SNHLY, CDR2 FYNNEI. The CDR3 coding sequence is TGTGCCAGCACGGGGGACCCCTCATACGATGAGCAGTTCTTC. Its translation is CASTGDPSYDEQFF.

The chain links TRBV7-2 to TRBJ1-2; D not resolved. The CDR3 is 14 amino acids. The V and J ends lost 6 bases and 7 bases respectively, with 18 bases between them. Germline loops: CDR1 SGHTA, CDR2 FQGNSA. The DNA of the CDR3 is TGTGCCAGCAGTTTCCGTCGAGGTGGGCTTGGCTACACCTTC. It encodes CASSFRRGGLGYTF. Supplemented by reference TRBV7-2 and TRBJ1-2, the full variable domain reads GAGVSQSPSNKVTEKGKDVELRCDPISGHTALYWYRQSLGQGLEFLIYFQGNSAPDKSGLPSDRFSAERTGGSVSTLTIQRTQQEDSAVYLCASSFRRGGLGYTFGSGTRLTVV.

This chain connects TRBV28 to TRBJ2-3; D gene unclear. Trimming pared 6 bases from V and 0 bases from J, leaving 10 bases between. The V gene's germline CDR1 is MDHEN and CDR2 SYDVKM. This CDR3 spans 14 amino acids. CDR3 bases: TGTGCCAGCAGCCCGTCTGGGAGCACAGATACGCAGTATTTT. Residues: CASSPSGSTDTQYF.

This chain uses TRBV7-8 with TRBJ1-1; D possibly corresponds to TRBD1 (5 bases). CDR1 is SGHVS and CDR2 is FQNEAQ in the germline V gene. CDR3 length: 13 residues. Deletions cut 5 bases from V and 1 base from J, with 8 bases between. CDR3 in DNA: TGTGCCAGCAGCAATGGACAGAACACTGAAGCTTTCTTT. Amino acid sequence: CASSNGQNTEAFF.

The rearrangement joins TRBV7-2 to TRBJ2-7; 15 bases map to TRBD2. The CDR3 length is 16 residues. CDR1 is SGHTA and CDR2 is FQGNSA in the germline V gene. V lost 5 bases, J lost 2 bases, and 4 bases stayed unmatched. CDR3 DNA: TGTGCCAGCAGCCAGCGGACTAGCGGGAGGGCCTACGAGCAGTACTTC. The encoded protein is CASSQRTSGRAYEQYF.

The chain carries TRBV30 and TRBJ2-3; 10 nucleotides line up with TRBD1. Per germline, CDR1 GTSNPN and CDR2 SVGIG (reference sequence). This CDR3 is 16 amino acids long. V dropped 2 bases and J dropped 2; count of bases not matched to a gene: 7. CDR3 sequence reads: CAWSNRDRGLTDTQYF. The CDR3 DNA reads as TGTGCCTGGAGTAACCGGGACAGGGGCCTCACAGATACGCAGTATTTT.